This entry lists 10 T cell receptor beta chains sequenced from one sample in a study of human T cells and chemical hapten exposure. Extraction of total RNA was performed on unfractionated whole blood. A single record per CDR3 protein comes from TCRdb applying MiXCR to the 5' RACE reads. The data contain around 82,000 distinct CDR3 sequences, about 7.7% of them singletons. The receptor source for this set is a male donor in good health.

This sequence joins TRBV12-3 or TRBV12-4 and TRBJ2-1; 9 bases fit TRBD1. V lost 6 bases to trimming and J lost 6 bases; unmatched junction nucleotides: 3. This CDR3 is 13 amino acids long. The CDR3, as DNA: TGTGCCAGCAGACGGACAGGGGCCAATGAGCAGTTCTTC. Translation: CASRRTGANEQFF.

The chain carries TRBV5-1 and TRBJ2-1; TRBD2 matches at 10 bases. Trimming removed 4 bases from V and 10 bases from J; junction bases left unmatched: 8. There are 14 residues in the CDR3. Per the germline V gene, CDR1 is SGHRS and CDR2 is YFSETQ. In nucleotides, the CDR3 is TGCGCCAGCAGCCGGCCTAGCGGGGGACAAGAGCAGTTCTTC. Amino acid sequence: CASSRPSGGQEQFF.

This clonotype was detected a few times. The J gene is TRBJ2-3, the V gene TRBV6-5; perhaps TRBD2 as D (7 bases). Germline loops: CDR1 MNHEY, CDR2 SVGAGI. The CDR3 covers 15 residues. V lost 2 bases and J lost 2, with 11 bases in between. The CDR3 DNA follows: TGTGCCAGCAGTTACCAGGGGAGGGCCACAGATACGCAGTATTTT. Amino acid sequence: CASSYQGRATDTQYF.

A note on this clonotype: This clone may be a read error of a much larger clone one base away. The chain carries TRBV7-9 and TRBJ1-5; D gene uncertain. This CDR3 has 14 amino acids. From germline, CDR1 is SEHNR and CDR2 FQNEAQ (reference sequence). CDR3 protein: CASSKDGSDQPQHF. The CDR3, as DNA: TGTGCCAGCAGCAAGGACGGTAGCGATCAGCCCCAGCATTTT. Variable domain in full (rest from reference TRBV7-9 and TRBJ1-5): DTGVSQNPRHKITKRGQNVTFRCDPISEHNRLYWYRQTLGQGPEFLTYFQNEAQLEKSRLLSDRFSAERPKGSFSTLEIQRTEQGDSAMYLCASSKDGSDQPQHFGDGTRLSIL.

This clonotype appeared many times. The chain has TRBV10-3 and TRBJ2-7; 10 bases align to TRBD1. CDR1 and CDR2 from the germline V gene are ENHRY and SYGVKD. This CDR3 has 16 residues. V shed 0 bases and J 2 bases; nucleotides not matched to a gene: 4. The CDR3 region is CAISESGQGVPYEQYF. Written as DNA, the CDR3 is TGTGCCATCAGTGAGTCTGGACAGGGGGTCCCCTACGAGCAGTACTTC.

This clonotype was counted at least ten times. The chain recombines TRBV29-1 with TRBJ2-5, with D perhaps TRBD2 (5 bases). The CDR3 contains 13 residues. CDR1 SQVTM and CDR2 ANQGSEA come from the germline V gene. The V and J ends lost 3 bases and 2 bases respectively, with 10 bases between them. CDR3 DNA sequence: TGCAGCGTTGATGGAGGTCAGCAAGAGACCCAGTACTTC. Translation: CSVDGGQQETQYF.

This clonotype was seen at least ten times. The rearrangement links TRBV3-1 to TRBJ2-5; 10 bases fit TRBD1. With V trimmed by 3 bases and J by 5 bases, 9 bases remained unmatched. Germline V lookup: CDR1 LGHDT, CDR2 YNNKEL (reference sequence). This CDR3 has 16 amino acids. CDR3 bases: TGTGCCAGCAGCCACTCCCGACAGGGGGCAAGGGAGACCCAGTACTTC. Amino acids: CASSHSRQGARETQYF.

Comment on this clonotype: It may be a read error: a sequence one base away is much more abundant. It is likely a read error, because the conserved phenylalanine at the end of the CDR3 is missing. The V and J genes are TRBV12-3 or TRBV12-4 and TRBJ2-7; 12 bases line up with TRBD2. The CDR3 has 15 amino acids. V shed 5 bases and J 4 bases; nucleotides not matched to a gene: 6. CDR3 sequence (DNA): TGTGCCAGCAGTCCTAGACTAGCGGGGGTTTACGAGCAGTACCTC. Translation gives CASSPRLAGVYEQYL.

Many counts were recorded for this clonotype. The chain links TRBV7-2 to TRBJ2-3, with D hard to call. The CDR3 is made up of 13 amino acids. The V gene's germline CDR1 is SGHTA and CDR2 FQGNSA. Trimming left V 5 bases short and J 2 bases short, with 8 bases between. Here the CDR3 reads CASSPRPTDTQYF. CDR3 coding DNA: TGTGCCAGCAGCCCTAGGCCCACAGATACGCAGTATTTT.

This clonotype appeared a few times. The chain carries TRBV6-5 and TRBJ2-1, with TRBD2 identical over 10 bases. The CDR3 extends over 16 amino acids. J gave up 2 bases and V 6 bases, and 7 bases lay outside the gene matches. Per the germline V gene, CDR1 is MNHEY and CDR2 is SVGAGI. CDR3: CASSPVAGGPYNEQFF. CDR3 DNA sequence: TGTGCCAGCAGCCCAGTAGCGGGGGGCCCCTACAATGAGCAGTTCTTC.